Listed here is a single T cell receptor (beta chain). Its cognate antigen is unknown. In germline, CDR1 is SQVTM, CDR2 ANQGSEA. V was cut by 6 bases and J by 4 bases, with 15 bases left in between. This CDR3 is 13 amino acids long. The data belong to a study of shared clonotypes between healthy human individuals. Assay: immunoSEQ multiplex PCR; the TCRdb copy retains only in-frame clones and omits some. The table lists about 770,000 clones, around 77% of them singletons, with around 1.8% in the top ten. Study observations and caveats: The sharing of 4.5% to 5.5% of naive CD4 clonotypes was seen across a handful of donors. Estimated clonotype richness was generally higher in naive than memory subsets. Though the depth was large, rarefaction showed that sorted-subset sequencing was incomplete.

The source material was memory CD4+ T cells sorted from blood. Subset meaning: CD45RA-negative fraction. The chain recombines TRBV29-1 with TRBJ1-1; tentatively, D is TRBD1 (5 bases). The sequence derives from a woman between 25 and 40 years old in good health. The CDR3 DNA reads TGCAGCGTCCTTCGGGGGGGTAGCACTGAAGCTTTCTTT. It codes for CSVLRGGSTEAFF.